These 27 T cell receptor beta chains originate from one sample sequenced in a study of cytomegalovirus exposure and HLA in healthy donors. A multiplex PCR was run with 60 Vbeta primers and 13 Jbeta primers. Produced via immunoSEQ multiplex PCR; TCRdb's table is partial and in-frame only. The sample lists over 150,000 clones, about 80% occurring once. Sequencing was done on a sample of PBMCs. These receptor sequences come from a man aged 25-40 years in good health and CMV-seropositive.

The chain employs TRBV6-1 and TRBJ2-7, with 10 bases aligning to TRBD2. The junction had 9 bases not matched to a gene; V was cut back by 1 base and J by 6 bases. The length of the CDR3 is 16 residues. Germline lookup yields CDR1 MNHNS and CDR2 SASEGT. In DNA form, the CDR3 reads TGTGCCAGCAGTGAAGTTTTGGCTAGCGGGAGTGGCGAGCAGTACTTC. Translated: CASSEVLASGSGEQYF.

The chain uses TRBV9 and TRBJ2-1; 10 bases are a match to TRBD2. The CDR3 totals 16 residues. Germline V gene data show CDR1 as SGDLS and CDR2 as YYNGEE. V dropped 0 bases and J dropped 4; count of bases not matched to a gene: 4. CDR3 amino acids: CASSVVASGGYNEQFF. DNA for the CDR3: TGTGCCAGCAGCGTAGTGGCTAGCGGGGGATACAATGAGCAGTTCTTC.

This clone appeared a single time. The chain links TRBV15 to TRBJ2-3; D is perhaps TRBD2 (6 bases). This CDR3 is built from 15 residues. With 1 base removed from V and 4 bases from J, the gap between germline ends came to 12 bases. Germline V gene lookup returns CDR1 LNHNV and CDR2 YYDKDF (reference sequence). CDR3 sequence reads: CATSRGVLAPDTQYF. The CDR3 coding sequence is TGTGCCACCAGCAGAGGAGTGCTAGCGCCAGATACGCAGTATTTT.

The chain has TRBV15 and TRBJ2-4, with D possibly TRBD1 on 5 matching bases. V lost 0 bases to trimming and J lost 0 bases, with 12 bases between them. The length of the CDR3 is 17 residues. From germline, CDR1 is LNHNV and CDR2 YYDKDF (reference sequence). The CDR3 bases are TGTGCCACCAGCAGAGATCAACAGGTTGGAGCCAAAAACATTCAGTACTTC. This encodes CATSRDQQVGAKNIQYF.

This chain connects TRBV27 to TRBJ2-7; TRBD2 matches at 8 bases. Looked up from germline, CDR1 is MNHEY and CDR2 is SMNVEV (reference sequence). The CDR3 spans 14 residues. J lost 6 bases, V lost 5 bases, and 9 bases had no gene match. The CDR3 nucleotides read TGTGCCAGCAGTCTCCTATCTAGCGGGCGCGAGCAGTACTTC. This translates into CASSLLSSGREQYF.

The chain combines TRBV7-9 with TRBJ2-7; D is uncertain. Trimming took off 1 base at V and 7 bases at J, with 14 bases between the two ends. The length of the CDR3 is 14 residues. Germline CDR1 reads SEHNR; CDR2 reads FQNEAQ (reference sequence). DNA of the CDR3: TGTGCCAGCAGCTTAGGGCAGGTCCCCACGGAGCAGTACTTC. It codes for CASSLGQVPTEQYF.

V and J are TRBV13 and TRBJ2-1, with TRBD2 matching over 16 bases. Trimming cost V 5 bases and J 4 bases; bases outside gene matches: 8. The CDR3 length is 18 residues. Per germline, CDR1 PRHDT and CDR2 FYEKMQ (reference sequence). CDR3 nucleotides: TGTGCCAGCAGCCCGGGACTAGCGGGAGGGGTCGGATACAATGAGCAGTTCTTC. This gives the protein CASSPGLAGGVGYNEQFF.

This clone came up once. The rearrangement links TRBV27 to TRBJ2-7; 7 positions match TRBD1. The CDR3 contains 18 residues. Trimming cost V 4 bases and J 3 bases; bases outside gene matches: 18. Germline V gene sequence: CDR1 MNHEY, CDR2 SMNVEV (reference sequence). CDR3 sequence: CASSSKEIDRVGFYEQYF. In DNA form, the CDR3 reads TGTGCCAGCAGTTCAAAAGAAATCGACAGGGTTGGTTTCTACGAGCAGTACTTC.

Only a few counts were recorded for this clone. This sequence joins TRBV13 and TRBJ2-7, with TRBD1 matching over 9 bases. V trimming: 6 bases; J trimming: 5 bases; junction bases outside the gene matches: 8. The CDR3 runs 14 residues. Germline values: CDR1 PRHDT, CDR2 FYEKMQ (reference sequence). DNA of the CDR3: TGTGCCAGCAGTAGAAGGGACAGGGAGAACGAGCAGTACTTC. Encoded protein: CASSRRDRENEQYF. The full variable domain, its missing parts supplied by reference TRBV13 and TRBJ2-7, is AAGVIQSPRHLIKEKRETATLKCYPIPRHDTVYWYQQGPGQDPQFLISFYEKMQSDKGSIPDRFSAQQFSDYHSELNMSSLELGDSALYFCASSRRDRENEQYFGPGTRLTVT.

V is TRBV11-2 and J is TRBJ2-5, with D unresolved. Between the trimmed V and J ends, which lost 5 bases and 5 bases, there was a span of 9 bases. Germline V gives CDR1 SGHAT, CDR2 FQNNGV. The CDR3 is 12 amino acids. The CDR3 nucleotides are TGTGCCAGCAGCCAAAACGGGGAGACCCAGTACTTC. Translating gives CASSQNGETQYF.

The CDR3 nucleotides are TGTGCCAGCAGCCTTACAGGGGGCAATCAGCCCCAGCATTTT. This encodes CASSLTGGNQPQHF. The rearrangement joins TRBV28 to TRBJ1-5; 7 bases align to TRBD1. The CDR3 extends over 14 amino acids. With 6 bases clipped from V and 2 bases from J, the junction kept 4 bases outside the gene matches. Germline V gene lookup returns CDR1 MDHEN and CDR2 SYDVKM.

This chain joins TRBV19 and TRBJ2-7; perhaps TRBD2 as D (5 bases). The germline gives CDR1 LNHDA, CDR2 SQIVND (reference sequence). The CDR3 totals 15 residues. Trimming pared 0 bases from V and 2 bases from J, leaving 11 bases between. CDR3 coding DNA: TGTGCCAGTAGTATAGACTCACAGCGGACCTACGAGCAGTACTTC. Translation gives CASSIDSQRTYEQYF.

This clone was observed a handful of times. This chain joins TRBV4-3 and TRBJ1-5, with D uncertain. The V and J ends lost 0 bases and 0 bases respectively, with 12 bases between them. Germline V gene lookup returns CDR1 LGHNA and CDR2 YSLEER. The CDR3 covers 17 residues. CDR3 sequence: CASSQEAKRYSNQPQHF. CDR3 in DNA: TGCGCCAGCAGCCAAGAAGCAAAGAGATATAGCAATCAGCCCCAGCATTTT.

This clone has more than one count but fewer than ten. This chain uses TRBV28 with TRBJ2-3; 7 nucleotides agree with TRBD2. The CDR3 totals 18 residues. Germline CDR1 reads MDHEN; CDR2 reads SYDVKM. The V and J ends lost 5 bases and 3 bases, in that order; junction bases with no gene match: 17. CDR3 nucleotide sequence: TGTGCCAGCAGTATAATAGACCTTTCGGTGGGAGGGACAGATACGCAGTATTTT. Translated: CASSIIDLSVGGTDTQYF.

This chain links TRBV7-9 with TRBJ1-2, with D hard to call. The CDR3 totals 13 residues. Trimming stripped 4 bases from V and 4 bases from J, with 10 bases between. The V gene's germline CDR1 is SEHNR and CDR2 FQNEAQ (reference sequence). Here the CDR3 DNA reads TGTGCCAGCAGCTCCCCCGGGATCTATGGCTACACCTTC. Translating gives CASSSPGIYGYTF.

V and J are TRBV4-1 and TRBJ2-5, with D perhaps matching TRBD1 (5 bases). Trimming stripped 0 bases from V and 3 bases from J, with 5 bases between. The germline V gene encodes CDR1 MGHRA and CDR2 YSYEKL. The length of the CDR3 is 13 residues. CDR3 nucleotides: TGCGCCAGCAGCCAAGAAGGGGAAGAGACCCAGTACTTC. It yields the protein CASSQEGEETQYF.

This clone appeared a few times. This chain connects TRBV7-3 to TRBJ2-1; no definite D call. Per the germline V gene, CDR1 is SGHTA and CDR2 is FQGTGA. This CDR3 is built from 14 residues. V was cut by 5 bases and J by 7 bases, with 15 bases left in between. The CDR3 DNA sequence: TGTGCCAGCAGCCAGGCCAATAGTAAGAATGAGCAGTTCTTC. Translating gives CASSQANSKNEQFF.

The chain carries TRBV5-6 and TRBJ2-1; 8 positions agree with TRBD1. The CDR3 contains 16 residues. Unmatched junction bases numbered 8, after V lost 4 bases and J lost 2 bases. Looked up from germline, CDR1 is SGHDT and CDR2 is YYEEEE. For the CDR3, the DNA is TGTGCCAGCAGCGTCACAGGGGGAGTCCCCTACAATGAGCAGTTCTTC. It translates to CASSVTGGVPYNEQFF.

This chain joins TRBV14 and TRBJ1-6; D is uncertain. The ends were cut back, 3 bases at V and 9 bases at J, with 6 bases in the middle. Germline lookup yields CDR1 SGHDN and CDR2 FVKESK. This CDR3 is 12 amino acids long. CDR3: CASSQSFSPLHF. CDR3 nucleotide sequence: TGTGCCAGCAGCCAGTCCTTTTCACCCCTCCACTTT. Full variable domain (missing parts from reference TRBV14 and TRBJ1-6): EAGVTQFPSHSVIEKGQTVTLRCDPISGHDNLYWYRRVMGKEIKFLLHFVKESKQDESGMPNNRFLAERTGGTYSTLKVQPAELEDSGVYFCASSQSFSPLHFGNGTRLTVT.

This chain joins TRBV30 and TRBJ2-6; 8 bases agree with TRBD1. This CDR3 spans 18 amino acids. V trimming: 2 bases; J trimming: 0 bases; junction bases outside the gene matches: 9. CDR1 and CDR2 (germline): GTSNPN, SVGIG (reference sequence). Here the CDR3 reads CAWSPGQGLYSGANVLTF. The CDR3 DNA reads as TGTGCCTGGAGTCCCGGACAGGGATTATACTCTGGGGCCAACGTCCTGACTTTC.

This rearrangement joins TRBV5-1 to TRBJ2-2; no firm D call. The V end was cut by 0 bases, the J end by 6 bases, with 6 bases between. In germline, CDR1 is SGHRS, CDR2 YFSETQ. The CDR3 length is 13 residues. This CDR3 reads CASSLGQAGELFF. DNA for the CDR3: TGCGCCAGCAGCTTGGGGCAGGCCGGGGAGCTGTTTTTT.

The rearrangement joins TRBV10-2 to TRBJ2-1; D ambiguous. Germline V gene data show CDR1 as WSHSY and CDR2 as SAAADI. The germline V and J ends were trimmed by 3 bases and 7 bases, with 7 bases remaining between them. The CDR3 extends over 12 amino acids. CDR3 protein: CASSEGGNEQFF. For the CDR3, the DNA is TGCGCCAGCAGTGAAGGCGGAAATGAGCAGTTCTTC.

This clone was seen a handful of times. The chain is built from TRBV6-5 and TRBJ1-1; 10 bases map to TRBD1. Germline V gene sequence: CDR1 MNHEY, CDR2 SVGAGI. V dropped 5 bases and J dropped 3; count of bases not matched to a gene: 6. The CDR3 runs to 15 residues. CDR3 nucleotide sequence: TGTGCCAGCAGTACCTCGGGACAGGGGCACACTGAAGCTTTCTTT. It specifies CASSTSGQGHTEAFF.

The rearrangement joins TRBV7-2 to TRBJ2-5; 7 nucleotides line up with TRBD1. The end of the DNA is better explained by TRBJ2-7, so the J call may be wrong. This CDR3 is built from 14 residues. CDR1 and CDR2 (germline): SGHTA, FQGNSA. The CDR3 region is CASSARDRNYEQYF. The CDR3 DNA reads as TGTGCCAGCAGCGCCCGGGACAGAAACTACGAGCAGTACTTC.

The CDR3 protein is CASSPTSGGDYTDTQYF. The CDR3 region has the DNA TGTGCCAGCAGCCCGACTAGCGGGGGAGATTACACAGATACGCAGTATTTT. This chain connects TRBV7-2 to TRBJ2-3; the match to TRBD2 covers 12 bases. The V segment lost 5 bases and the J segment 2 bases; nucleotides outside the gene matches: 8. The germline V gene encodes CDR1 SGHTA and CDR2 FQGNSA. The CDR3 covers 17 residues. Together with reference TRBV7-2 and TRBJ2-3, the CDR3 gives the full variable domain: GAGVSQSPSNKVTEKGKDVELRCDPISGHTALYWYRQSLGQGLEFLIYFQGNSAPDKSGLPSDRFSAERTGGSVSTLTIQRTQQEDSAVYLCASSPTSGGDYTDTQYFGPGTRLTVL.

DNA of the CDR3: TGTGCCAGCAGCTCGAGGTCCCCAGGGGAGACCCAGTACTTC. Translated: CASSSRSPGETQYF. The rearrangement joins TRBV11-3 to TRBJ2-5; D may be TRBD1 (5 bases). Trimming left V 4 bases short and J 5 bases short, with 14 bases between. Looked up from germline, CDR1 is SGHNT and CDR2 is YENEEA. The length of the CDR3 is 14 residues.

This chain links TRBV5-4 with TRBJ1-1; 7 bases align to TRBD1. The CDR3 sequence is 13 residues long. Trimming cost V 4 bases and J 5 bases; bases outside gene matches: 5. Germline CDR1 SGHNT, CDR2 YYREEE (reference sequence). The CDR3 region has the DNA TGTGCCAGCAGCCCCACAGGGGTTACTGAAGCTTTCTTT. This sequence encodes CASSPTGVTEAFF.